The sequence of this T cell receptor (beta chain) was determined in a study of blood T cell repertoires in COVID-19. Sequencing used immunoSEQ multiplex PCR; TCRdb keeps in-frame clones, though not all of them. The sample lists 250,000 to 400,000 clones; about 92% were seen once. Living in roughly 25 US areas, the participants were between 18 and 89 years of age. Each recovered donor of Cohort 3 presented with two negative PCRs, clearance, or symptom resolution. The germline CDR1 and CDR2 sequences are SGHTA and FQGTGA. CDR3 length: 15 residues. The trim removed 3 bases at V and 2 bases at J, leaving 2 bases unmatched.

This rearrangement joins TRBV7-3 to TRBJ2-1; 9 positions agree with TRBD1. The TCR comes from a man aged 55 to 70 who had recovered from COVID-19. The sample was PBMCs or T cells enriched from blood (not recorded which). The CDR3 region is CASSFRDRAYNEQFF. The CDR3 DNA sequence: TGTGCCAGCAGCTTCCGGGACAGGGCCTACAATGAGCAGTTCTTC.